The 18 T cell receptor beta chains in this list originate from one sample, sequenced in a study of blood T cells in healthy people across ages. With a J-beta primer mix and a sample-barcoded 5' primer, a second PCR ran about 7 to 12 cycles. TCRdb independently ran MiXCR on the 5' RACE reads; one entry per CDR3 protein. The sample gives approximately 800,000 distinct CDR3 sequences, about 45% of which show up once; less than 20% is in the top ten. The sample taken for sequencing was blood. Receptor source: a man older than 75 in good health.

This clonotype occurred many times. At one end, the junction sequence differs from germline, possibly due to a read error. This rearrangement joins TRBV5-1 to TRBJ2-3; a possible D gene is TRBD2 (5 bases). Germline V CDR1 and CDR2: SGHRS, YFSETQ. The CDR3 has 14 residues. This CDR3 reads CASSLAQSTDTQYF. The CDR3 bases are TGTGCCAGCAGCTTAGCGCAGTCTACAGATACGCAGTATTTT.

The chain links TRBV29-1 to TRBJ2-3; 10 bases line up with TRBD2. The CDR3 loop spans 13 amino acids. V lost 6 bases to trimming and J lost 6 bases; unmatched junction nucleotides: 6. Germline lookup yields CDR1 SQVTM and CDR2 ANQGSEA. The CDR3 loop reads CSVATTSGDTQYF. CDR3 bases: TGCAGCGTGGCGACGACTAGCGGGGATACGCAGTATTTT.

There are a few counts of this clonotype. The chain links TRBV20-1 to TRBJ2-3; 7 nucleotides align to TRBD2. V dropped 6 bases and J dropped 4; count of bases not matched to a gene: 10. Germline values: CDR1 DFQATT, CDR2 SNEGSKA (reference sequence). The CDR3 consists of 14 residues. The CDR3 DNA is TGCAGTGCCTCCGCTGCGGGAGTGCCAGATACGCAGTATTTT. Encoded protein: CSASAAGVPDTQYF.

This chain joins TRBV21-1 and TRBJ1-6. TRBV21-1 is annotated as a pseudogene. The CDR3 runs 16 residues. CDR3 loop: CASSSARPALGSPLHF. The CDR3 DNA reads TGTGCCAGCAGTTCAGCGAGGCCCGCCTTGGGTTCACCCCTTCACTTT.

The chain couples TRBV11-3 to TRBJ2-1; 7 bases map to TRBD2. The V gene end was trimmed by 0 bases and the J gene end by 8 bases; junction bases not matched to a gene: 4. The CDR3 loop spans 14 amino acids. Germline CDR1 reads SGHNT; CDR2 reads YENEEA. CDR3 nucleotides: TGTGCCAGCAGCTTAGAGGGCCTAGCGGATGAGCAGTTCTTC. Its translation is CASSLEGLADEQFF.

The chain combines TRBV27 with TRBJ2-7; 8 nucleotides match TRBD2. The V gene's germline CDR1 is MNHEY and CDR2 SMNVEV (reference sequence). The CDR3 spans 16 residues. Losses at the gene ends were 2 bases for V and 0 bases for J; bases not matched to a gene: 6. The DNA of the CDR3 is TGTGCCAGCAGTTTAAGCGGTAGCGGGGCCTCCTACGAGCAGTACTTC. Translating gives CASSLSGSGASYEQYF.

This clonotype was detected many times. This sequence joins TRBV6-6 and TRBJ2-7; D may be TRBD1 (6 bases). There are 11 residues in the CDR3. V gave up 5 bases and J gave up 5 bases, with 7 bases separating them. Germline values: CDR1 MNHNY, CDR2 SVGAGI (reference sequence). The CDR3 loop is CASSNRDEQYF. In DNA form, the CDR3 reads TGTGCCAGCAGTAACAGGGACGAGCAGTACTTC.

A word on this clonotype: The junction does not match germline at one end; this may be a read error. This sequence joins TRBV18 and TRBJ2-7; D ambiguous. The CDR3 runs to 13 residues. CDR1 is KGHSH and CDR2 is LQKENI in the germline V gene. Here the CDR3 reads CASAPVSDYEQYF. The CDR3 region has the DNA TGTGCCAGCGCACCAGTTTCGGACTACGAGCAGTACTTC.

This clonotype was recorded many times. CDR3 nucleotide sequence: TGCGCCAGCAGCTTTTATTGGGGGCAGGGCACTGAAGCTTTCTTT. This gives the protein CASSFYWGQGTEAFF. The chain carries TRBV5-1 and TRBJ1-1; possible D gene TRBD1, 6 bases. Germline CDR1 and CDR2: SGHRS and YFSETQ. The V and J ends lost 2 bases and 4 bases respectively, with 15 bases between them. This CDR3 has 15 amino acids.

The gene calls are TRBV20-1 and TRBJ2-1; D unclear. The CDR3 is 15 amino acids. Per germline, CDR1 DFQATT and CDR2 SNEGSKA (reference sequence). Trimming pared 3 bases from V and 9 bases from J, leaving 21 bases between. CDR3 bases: TGCAGTGCTAGCGGGCCAGCCGTCAAGTACTTTGAGCAGTTCTTC. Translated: CSASGPAVKYFEQFF.

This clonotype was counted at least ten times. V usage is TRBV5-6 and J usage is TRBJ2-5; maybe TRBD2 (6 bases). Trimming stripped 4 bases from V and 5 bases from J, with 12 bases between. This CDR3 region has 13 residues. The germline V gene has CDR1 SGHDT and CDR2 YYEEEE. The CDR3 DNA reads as TGTGCCAGCAGCATACTAGCAGCCGAGACCCAGTACTTC. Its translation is CASSILAAETQYF.

CDR3 in amino acids: CASSPGLAGGQIQETQYF. In nucleotides, the CDR3 is TGCGCCAGCAGCCCAGGACTAGCGGGGGGGCAGATCCAAGAGACCCAGTACTTC. The chain carries TRBV4-1 and TRBJ2-5, with 15 bases that match TRBD2. Germline trimming cut 4 bases from V and 1 base from J; bases unmatched to any gene: 7. This CDR3 contains 18 residues. CDR1 and CDR2 (germline): MGHRA, YSYEKL.

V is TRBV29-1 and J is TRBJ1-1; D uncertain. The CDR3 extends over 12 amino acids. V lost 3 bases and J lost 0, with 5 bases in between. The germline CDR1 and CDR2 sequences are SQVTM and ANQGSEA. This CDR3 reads CSVDKVNTEAFF. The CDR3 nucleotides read TGCAGCGTTGATAAGGTGAACACTGAAGCTTTCTTT. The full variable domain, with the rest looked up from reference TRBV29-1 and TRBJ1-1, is SAVISQKPSRDICQRGTSLTIQCQVDSQVTMMFWYRQQPGQSLTLIATANQGSEATYESGFVIDKFPISRPNLTFSTLTVSNMSPEDSSIYLCSVDKVNTEAFFGQGTRLTVV.

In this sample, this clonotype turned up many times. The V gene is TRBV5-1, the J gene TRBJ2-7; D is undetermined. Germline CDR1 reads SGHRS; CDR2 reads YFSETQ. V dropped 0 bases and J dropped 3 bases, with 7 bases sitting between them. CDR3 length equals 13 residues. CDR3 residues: CASSLGQNYEQYF. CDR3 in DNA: TGCGCCAGCAGCTTGGGCCAAAACTACGAGCAGTACTTC.

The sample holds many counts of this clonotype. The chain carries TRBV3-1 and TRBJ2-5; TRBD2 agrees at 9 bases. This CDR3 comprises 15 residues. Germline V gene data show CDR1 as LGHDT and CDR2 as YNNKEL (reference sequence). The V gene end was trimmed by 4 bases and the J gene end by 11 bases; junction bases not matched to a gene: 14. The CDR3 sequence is CASSPMVAGANEQYF. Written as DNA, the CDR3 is TGTGCCAGCAGCCCCATGGTAGCGGGAGCTAATGAGCAGTACTTC.

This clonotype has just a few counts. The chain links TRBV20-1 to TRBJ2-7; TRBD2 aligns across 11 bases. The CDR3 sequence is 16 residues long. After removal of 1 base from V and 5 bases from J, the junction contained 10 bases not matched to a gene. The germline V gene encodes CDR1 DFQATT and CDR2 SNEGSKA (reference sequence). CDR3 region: CSARALAGGLSHEQYF. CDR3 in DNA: TGCAGTGCTAGAGCCCTAGCGGGAGGATTAAGTCACGAGCAGTACTTC.

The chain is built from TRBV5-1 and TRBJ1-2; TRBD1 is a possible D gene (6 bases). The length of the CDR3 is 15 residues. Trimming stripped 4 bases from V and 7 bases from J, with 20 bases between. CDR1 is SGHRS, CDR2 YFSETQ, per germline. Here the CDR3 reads CASSATTRGESGYTF. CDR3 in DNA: TGCGCCAGCAGCGCAACGACCAGGGGAGAGAGTGGCTACACCTTC.

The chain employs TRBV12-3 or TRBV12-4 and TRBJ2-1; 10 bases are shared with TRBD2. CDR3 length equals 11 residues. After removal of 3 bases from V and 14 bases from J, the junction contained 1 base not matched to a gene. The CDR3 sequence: CASSFSGREFF. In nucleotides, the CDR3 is TGTGCCAGCAGTTTCAGCGGGAGGGAGTTCTTC.